The 3 T cell receptor beta chains listed next were all sequenced from one sample in a study of blood T cell repertoires in COVID-19. Clones were sequenced by immunoSEQ multiplex PCR, and TCRdb holds only the in-frame ones, with some missing. Of under 300,000 clones listed, approximately 82% were seen once; the top ten hold roughly 1.9%. The specimen sequenced was peripheral blood. The receptors here all came from a man younger than 40 who had recovered from COVID-19.

J is TRBJ1-2 and V is TRBV25-1; D ambiguous. Trimming left V 3 bases short and J 3 bases short, with 8 bases between. The CDR3 contains 13 residues. The germline gives CDR1 MGHDK, CDR2 SYGVNS. The DNA of the CDR3 is TGTGCCAGCAGTGACGTTTCAGACTATGGCTACACCTTC. Residues: CASSDVSDYGYTF.

CDR3 residues: CSVGRGYNEQFF. The CDR3 nucleotides read TGCAGCGTGGGCAGGGGATACAATGAGCAGTTCTTC. The chain uses TRBV29-1 and TRBJ2-1, with TRBD1 as a possible D gene (6 bases). Germline CDR1 and CDR2: SQVTM and ANQGSEA. V lost 6 bases and J lost 4, with 10 bases in between. The CDR3 consists of 12 residues.

The J gene is TRBJ2-5, the V gene TRBV28; 11 bases align to TRBD1. The CDR3 contains 15 residues. Trimming at V came to 6 bases and at J to 6 bases, leaving 9 bases not matched to a gene. CDR1 is MDHEN, CDR2 SYDVKM, per germline. The CDR3 DNA reads as TGTGCCAGCAGCCGGACAGGGGGCGCGACGAAGACCCAGTACTTC. This gives the protein CASSRTGGATKTQYF. The full variable domain, its missing parts supplied by reference TRBV28 and TRBJ2-5, is DVKVTQSSRYLVKRTGEKVFLECVQDMDHENMFWYRQDPGLGLRLIYFSYDVKMKEKGDIPEGYSVSREKKERFSLILESASTNQTSMYLCASSRTGGATKTQYFGPGTRLLVL.